This T cell receptor (beta chain) was obtained from a study of T cells in localized non-small cell lung cancer. The table came from immunoSEQ multiplex PCR; TCRdb's copy has only in-frame clones and leaves some out. The sample holds about 24,000 clones, about 86% seen once. The CDR3 sequence is 18 residues long. V was cut by 5 bases and J by 1 base, with 20 bases left in between. CDR1 and CDR2 (germline): SGHVS, FQNEAQ. Material: PBMCs, obtained before any cancer treatment. The clonotype originates from a man aged 35-75 years with stage II lung adenocarcinoma. The chain links TRBV7-8 to TRBJ2-2; TRBD2 is a possible D gene (6 bases). The CDR3 sequence: CASSGRVGGVKNTGELFF. The CDR3 DNA follows: TGTGCCAGCAGCGGACGGGTAGGCGGGGTGAAGAACACCGGGGAGCTGTTTTTT.